The clone carrying this T cell receptor beta chain appeared a single time. This record comes from a study of blood T cell repertoires in COVID-19. For the study at large: Spain, Italy and the United States supplied samples that represented acute and convalescent COVID-19. From T cells, B-cell-depleted T cells, or PBMCs came the material, which was cDNA or gDNA.

In the original processing: Reference gene primers were amplified, and this amplification served to estimate nucleated cell counts. Here immunoSEQ multiplex PCR was the method, and the copy in TCRdb shows in-frame clones only, minus some. The DNA gave D and trimming, while V, J and clone size come from that table. The sample comprises 55,000 to 65,000 clones, about 80% of which are singletons, and 3.5% to 4% rests with the top ten. The V and J ends lost 0 bases and 3 bases, in that order; junction bases with no gene match: 7. CDR1 is LGHNA, CDR2 YNFKEQ, per germline. The CDR3 length is 17 residues. The chain joins TRBV4-2 to TRBJ1-4, with TRBD1 matching 7 bases. The receptor was derived from a woman over 75 with acute or convalescent COVID-19. Material for sequencing was peripheral blood. The CDR3 loop is CASSQDLGQTSNEKLFF. The CDR3 DNA reads TGTGCCAGCAGCCAAGATCTGGGACAGACATCTAATGAAAAACTGTTTTTT.